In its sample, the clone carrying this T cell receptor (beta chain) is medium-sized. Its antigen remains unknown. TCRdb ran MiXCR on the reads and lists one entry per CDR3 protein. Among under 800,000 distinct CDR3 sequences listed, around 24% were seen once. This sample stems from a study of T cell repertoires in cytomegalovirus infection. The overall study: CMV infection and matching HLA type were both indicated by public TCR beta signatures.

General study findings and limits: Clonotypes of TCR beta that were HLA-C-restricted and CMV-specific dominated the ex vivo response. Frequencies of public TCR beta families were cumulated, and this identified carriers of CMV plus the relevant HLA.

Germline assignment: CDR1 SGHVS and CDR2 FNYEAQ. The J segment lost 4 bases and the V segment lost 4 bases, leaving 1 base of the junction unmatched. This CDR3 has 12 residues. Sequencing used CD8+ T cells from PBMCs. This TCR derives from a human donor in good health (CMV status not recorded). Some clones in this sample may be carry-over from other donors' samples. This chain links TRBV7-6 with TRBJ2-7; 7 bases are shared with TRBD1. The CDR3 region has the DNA TGTGCCAGCAGCTCGACAGGGTACGAGCAGTACTTC. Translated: CASSSTGYEQYF. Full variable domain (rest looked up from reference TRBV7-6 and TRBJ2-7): GAGVSQSPRYKVTKRGQDVALRCDPISGHVSLYWYRQALGQGPEFLTYFNYEAQQDKSGLPNDRFSAERPEGSISTLTIQRTEQRDSAMYRCASSSTGYEQYFGPGTRLTVT.